This T cell receptor (beta chain) was sequenced for a study of cytomegalovirus exposure and HLA in healthy donors. Study-wide points: By a later analysis, the bulk of CMV-associated TCR beta chains appeared HLA-restricted.

The PCR contained 60 Vbeta and 13 Jbeta primers. Sequencing was performed with immunoSEQ multiplex PCR; in TCRdb, only in-frame clones are kept and a portion is missing. The sample lists over 150,000 clones, 60% to 80% occurring once. In germline, CDR1 is SGDLS, CDR2 YYNGEE. CDR3 length: 16 residues. Concerning this clone itself: Its antigen is not known. At one end, the junction sequence differs from germline, possibly due to a read error. The same CDR3 can be traced to other DNA sequences in this sample.

Sequencing was performed on PBMCs. The TCR comes from a woman in her twenties or thirties in good health and CMV-seronegative. The J gene is TRBJ1-1, the V gene TRBV9, with a possible D match to TRBD1 (6 bases). The CDR3: CASSVGVGGAQSKAFF. In DNA, the CDR3 is TGTGCCAGCAGCGTAGGTGTGGGGGGGGCGCAGTCCAAAGCTTTCTTC.